The present T cell receptor beta chain was sequenced within a study of CD8 T cells in ankylosing spondylitis. The CDR3 runs to 13 residues. V lost 6 bases, J lost 6 bases, and 15 bases lay in between. Libraries of TCR beta came from quantitative 5'-RACE with molecular barcodes. TCRdb re-called the 5' RACE reads through MiXCR, storing one row per CDR3 protein. The sample contains some 200,000 distinct CDR3 sequences, around a quarter of which appear only once. Study observations and caveats: Several of the motif variants were reported before in synovial fluid and blood from reactive arthritis.

Ten or more counts support this clonotype. Its matching antigen is unknown. The sequenced sample was blood, either unsorted or a sorted T cell fraction (not recorded which). The receptor's source is a male donor with ankylosing spondylitis or in good health (not recorded which). V is TRBV12-3 or TRBV12-4 and J is TRBJ2-7; maybe TRBD2 (5 bases). The CDR3 DNA is TGTGCCAGCAGGTCAGGTCCGGGAACCGAGCAGTACTTC. It codes for CASRSGPGTEQYF.